A selection of T cell receptor beta chains follows, all from one sample in a study of Ad26.COV2.S vaccination and SARS-CoV-2 variants. Clones were sequenced by immunoSEQ multiplex PCR, and TCRdb holds only the in-frame ones, with some missing. The sample has some 420,000 clones; approximately 90% are singletons. The source was peripheral blood, collected in a trial of Ad26.COV2.S vaccine versus placebo. The receptors originated from a person aged 18-65 years who received the Ad26.COV2.S COVID-19 vaccine or a placebo. CDR3s include the opening cysteine and the closing phenylalanine or tryptophan. Fields, in order: J gene, clone size, D gene, V gene, CDR3 protein, CDR3 DNA. The D gene is left open where the match is weak. Not every row has a clone size; where given, it reads once, few, many or a size class.

TRBJ1-5	-	-	TRBV6-6	CASSYRTIDSNQPQHF	TGTGCCAGCAGTTACCGGACGATTGATAGCAATCAGCCCCAGCATTTT
TRBJ1-5	-	-	TRBV6-1	CASSEAPRGQPQHF	TGTGCCAGCAGTGAAGCCCCGAGGGGTCAGCCCCAGCATTTT
TRBJ2-5	-	TRBD1	TRBV27	CASSSWGQEQETQYF	TGTGCCAGCAGTTCATGGGGACAGGAACAAGAGACCCAGTACTTC
TRBJ1-1	-	TRBD1	TRBV29-1	CSVGGQGLEAFF	TGCAGCGTTGGGGGACAGGGACTTGAAGCTTTCTTT
TRBJ2-7	-	-	TRBV27	CASSVGTTYEQYF	TGTGCCAGCAGCGTGGGGACAACCTACGAGCAGTACTTC
TRBJ2-7	-	-	TRBV6-2/TRBV6-3	CASSLSKQYF	TGTGCCAGCAGTCTCTCAAAGCAGTACTTC
TRBJ2-5	-	TRBD2	TRBV6-6	CAGKRGVSGVQETQYF	TGTGCAGGGAAGCGGGGGGTCTCCGGAGTACAAGAGACCCAGTACTTC
TRBJ2-3	-	-	TRBV27	CASSFGRYTDTQYF	TGTGCCAGCAGTTTTGGACGGTACACAGATACGCAGTATTTT
TRBJ1-5	-	TRBD1	TRBV15	CATSRQGSNQPQHF	TGTGCCACCAGCCGACAGGGAAGCAATCAGCCCCAGCATTTT
TRBJ1-5	once	-	TRBV4-2	CASSQELVGGNQPQHF	TGTGCCAGCAGCCAAGAATTGGTAGGGGGCAATCAGCCCCAGCATTTT
TRBJ1-6	-	-	TRBV9	CASSVGQKHNSPLHF	TGTGCCAGCAGCGTAGGTCAGAAGCATAATTCACCCCTCCACTTT
TRBJ2-2	-	TRBD1	TRBV10-1	CASTRDRDTGELFF	TGCGCCAGCACCCGGGACAGGGACACCGGGGAGCTGTTTTTT
TRBJ1-2	-	-	TRBV11-2	CASSGGLDYGYTF	TGTGCCAGCAGCGGTGGACTCGACTATGGCTACACCTTC
TRBJ1-5	-	-	TRBV28	CASSLVGGGSNQPQHF	TGTGCCAGCAGTTTGGTCGGGGGTGGGAGCAATCAGCCCCAGCATTTT
TRBJ2-5	-	-	TRBV29-1	CSVALGGWFSQTQYF	TGCAGCGTTGCTTTGGGTGGCTGGTTCTCACAGACCCAGTACTTC
TRBJ2-7	-	-	TRBV7-9	CASSPNTLYEQYF	TGTGCCAGCAGCCCTAATACCCTCTACGAGCAGTACTTC
TRBJ1-1	-	-	TRBV7-2	CASSLWTRQGTEAFF	TGTGCCAGCAGCTTATGGACTCGGCAGGGAACTGAAGCTTTCTTT
TRBJ2-5	-	-	TRBV9	CASSPSPRFGPGGETQYF	TGTGCCAGCAGCCCATCCCCGCGTTTCGGCCCAGGGGGGGAGACCCAGTACTTC
TRBJ2-1	-	-	TRBV11-2	CASSPRGGLSSYNEQFF	TGTGCCAGCAGCCCTAGGGGGGGACTGAGCTCCTACAATGAGCAGTTCTTC
TRBJ2-2	-	TRBD2	TRBV7-2	CASSFPLGGGTGELFF	TGTGCCAGCAGCTTCCCCCTCGGGGGGGGTACCGGGGAGCTGTTTTTT
TRBJ2-7	-	TRBD1	TRBV15	CATSSYWDRGADEQYF	TGTGCCACCAGCAGTTACTGGGACAGGGGGGCCGACGAGCAGTACTTC
TRBJ2-7	-	-	TRBV30	CAWSVKGGGEQYF	TGTGCCTGGAGTGTAAAGGGAGGGGGCGAGCAGTACTTC
TRBJ2-3	-	-	TRBV30	CAWTGKRLVRQGDTQYF	TGTGCCTGGACGGGGAAGAGGCTAGTACGACAAGGAGATACGCAGTATTTT
TRBJ2-3	-	-	TRBV27	CASSLVRGSDTQYF	TGTGCCAGCAGTTTGGTCAGGGGATCAGATACGCAGTATTTT
TRBJ2-2	-	-	TRBV13	CASSWMENTGELFF	TGTGCCAGCAGCTGGATGGAAAACACCGGGGAGCTGTTTTTT
TRBJ2-7	few	-	TRBV4-2	CASSQEEWTREQYF	TGTGCCAGCAGCCAAGAGGAGTGGACCCGCGAGCAGTACTTC
TRBJ1-3	-	-	TRBV10-3	CAISESWEGHRNTIYF	TGTGCCATCAGTGAGTCATGGGAGGGCCATAGAAACACCATATATTTT
TRBJ2-7	-	TRBD1	TRBV2	CASSEGTGGLDEQYF	TGTGCCAGCAGTGAAGGGACAGGGGGCTTAGACGAGCAGTACTTC
TRBJ1-2	-	-	TRBV5-4	CASSALTEGGHGYTF	TGTGCCAGCAGCGCCCTAACGGAGGGAGGCCATGGCTACACCTTC
TRBJ2-2	once	-	TRBV2	CASSPANTGELFF	TGTGCCAGCAGCCCCGCAAACACCGGGGAGCTGTTTTTT
TRBJ2-3	-	TRBD1	TRBV5-4	CASSSYRDRGDTQYF	TGTGCCAGCAGCTCTTACCGGGACAGGGGAGATACGCAGTATTTT
TRBJ2-1	-	TRBD2	TRBV12-3/TRBV12-4	CASRAGSYEQFF	TGTGCCAGCAGAGCGGGGAGTTATGAGCAGTTCTTC
TRBJ1-4	-	TRBD1	TRBV5-1	CASSYQGAGDNEKLFF	TGCGCCAGCAGCTACCAGGGGGCGGGGGATAATGAAAAACTGTTTTTT
TRBJ1-2	-	-	TRBV29-1	CSVAGVNYGYTF	TGCAGCGTTGCAGGGGTTAACTATGGCTACACCTTC
TRBJ1-5	-	-	TRBV6-5	CAAVGGLGNQPQHF	TGTGCCGCCGTCGGGGGGCTTGGCAATCAGCCCCAGCATTTT
TRBJ2-7	-	-	TRBV19	CASSYQSSYEQYF	TGTGCCAGTAGTTATCAGTCCTCCTACGAGCAGTACTTC
TRBJ2-5	-	TRBD2	TRBV7-2	CASSLAAGAQYF	TGTGCCAGCAGCTTAGCGGCGGGAGCCCAGTACTTC
TRBJ2-3	-	-	TRBV3-1/TRBV3-2	CASSQRHTYASTDTQYF	TGTGCCAGCAGCCAACGGCACACTTATGCTAGCACAGATACGCAGTATTTT
TRBJ1-2	-	-	TRBV7-8	CASTQFPQGDAGYTF	TGTGCCAGCACCCAATTCCCACAGGGAGATGCTGGCTACACCTTC
TRBJ2-7	-	-	TRBV19	CASSIGPEAYEQYF	TGTGCCAGTAGTATCGGTCCCGAAGCCTACGAGCAGTACTTC
TRBJ2-7	-	-	TRBV6-5	CASSRTTETYEQYF	TGTGCCAGCAGCCGGACGACAGAAACCTACGAGCAGTACTTC
TRBJ1-5	-	-	TRBV24-1	CATSEGLQPQHF	TGTGCCACCAGTGAGGGGCTGCAGCCCCAGCATTTT
TRBJ1-1	few	TRBD1	TRBV4-1	CASSQAGQGFTEAFF	TGCGCCAGCAGCCAAGCGGGACAGGGGTTCACTGAAGCTTTCTTT
TRBJ2-1	-	-	TRBV9	CASSVDEGGEQFF	TGTGCCAGCAGCGTAGATGAGGGAGGTGAGCAGTTCTTC
TRBJ1-2	-	-	TRBV28	CASRGGRAYGYTF	TGTGCCAGCAGGGGCGGACGGGCCTATGGCTACACCTTC
TRBJ1-2	-	TRBD1	TRBV11-2	CASSRRTGGLYYGYTF	TGTGCCAGCAGCCGAAGGACAGGGGGACTCTACTATGGCTACACCTTC
TRBJ1-1	-	-	TRBV2	CASSVERNTEAFF	TGTGCCAGCAGTGTGGAACGGAACACTGAAGCTTTCTTT
TRBJ1-2	few	-	TRBV4-1	CASSQLGDQGLRGYTF	TGCGCCAGCAGCCAATTGGGGGACCAGGGGTTAAGGGGCTACACCTTC
TRBJ1-2	-	-	TRBV7-2	CASSPDRMGYGYTF	TGTGCCAGCAGCCCAGACAGAATGGGCTATGGCTACACCTTC
TRBJ2-2	-	TRBD2	TRBV5-6	CASSPPGLAGTNTGELFF	TGTGCCAGCAGCCCCCCGGGACTAGCGGGGACGAACACCGGGGAGCTGTTTTTT
TRBJ2-3	-	-	TRBV7-2	CASSLWRDTQYF	TGTGCCAGCAGCTTATGGCGAGATACGCAGTATTTT